Listed below are T cell receptor beta chains from one sample, sequenced in a study of T-cell memory formation after mild COVID-19. One entry per CDR3 protein results from TCRdb running MiXCR on the 5' RACE reads. The sample carries 250,000 to 350,000 distinct CDR3 sequences, around 15% recorded once. The sequenced sample consisted of PBMCs or a T cell subset sorted from them (not recorded which). The receptors stem from a man aged 18 to 30 who had mild COVID-19 (a few samples of this study predate the infection). Cell type and time point are not known. CDR3s include the opening cysteine and the closing phenylalanine or tryptophan. The order of the fields is J gene, V gene, D gene, clone size, CDR3 protein, CDR3 DNA. D genes are given only for firm matches. Rows may omit the clone size; those that give it use once, few, many or a size class.

>TRBJ2-3|TRBV4-3|TRBD2|NA
CASSQELIAGGTQYF
TGCGCCAGCAGCCAAGAGTTGATAGCGGGAGGGACGCAGTATTTT
>TRBJ1-1|TRBV5-4|TRBD1|NA
CASSFPRGPNTEAFF
TGTGCCAGCAGCTTCCCCAGGGGGCCTAACACTGAAGCTTTCTTT
>TRBJ2-2|TRBV6-5|NA|few
CASGLGSLNTGELFF
TGTGCCAGCGGGCTGGGGTCATTAAACACCGGGGAGCTGTTTTTT
>TRBJ1-1|TRBV7-9|NA|NA
CASSLQEDTEAFF
TGTGCCAGCAGCTTACAGGAGGACACTGAAGCTTTCTTT
>TRBJ2-5|TRBV7-6|NA|NA
CASSLELHRQETQYF
TGTGCCAGCAGCTTAGAGTTGCACAGACAAGAGACCCAGTACTTC
>TRBJ2-3|TRBV4-2|NA|few
CASSQESGATQYF
TGTGCCAGCAGCCAAGAATCTGGTGCCACGCAGTATTTT
>TRBJ1-1|TRBV5-1|NA|NA
CASSLGRAGTEAFF
TGCGCCAGCAGCTTGGGCAGGGCGGGCACTGAAGCTTTCTTT
>TRBJ1-4|TRBV5-1|NA|NA
CASSLDDSKSEKLFF
TGCGCCAGCAGCTTGGACGACAGCAAAAGTGAAAAACTGTTTTTT
>TRBJ2-5|TRBV4-1|TRBD2|many
CASSLRTSGGQETQYF
TGCGCCAGCAGCCTGAGGACTAGCGGGGGTCAAGAGACCCAGTACTTC
>TRBJ2-3|TRBV29-1|NA|NA
CSVWDLSGTQYF
TGCAGCGTTTGGGACCTCTCGGGTACGCAGTATTTT
>TRBJ2-7|TRBV9|NA|few
CASSDRQAEGEQYF
TGTGCCAGCAGCGACAGACAGGCCGAGGGAGAGCAGTACTTC
>TRBJ2-7|TRBV10-3|TRBD1|NA
CAISSPGQGIYEQYF
TGTGCCATCAGTAGCCCGGGACAGGGGATATACGAGCAGTACTTC
>TRBJ2-5|TRBV4-2|TRBD1|NA
CASSAQPGGERVETQYF
TGTGCCAGCAGCGCACAACCAGGGGGCGAACGGGTAGAGACCCAGTACTTC
>TRBJ1-2|TRBV10-3|NA|many
CAISESARRGSNGYTF
TGTGCCATCAGTGAGTCCGCCCGTCGGGGAAGTAACGGCTACACCTTC
>TRBJ1-1|TRBV9|NA|NA
CASSVGGGGTEAFF
TGTGCCAGCAGCGTAGGAGGGGGGGGAACTGAAGCTTTCTTT
>TRBJ2-3|TRBV5-1|NA|few
CASSLYPGGTDTQYF
TGCGCCAGCAGCTTGTATCCGGGGGGCACAGATACGCAGTATTTT
>TRBJ1-6|TRBV4-3|NA|NA
CASSQDPGRWASPLHF
TGCGCCAGCAGCCAAGATCCAGGGCGATGGGCCTCACCCCTCCACTTT
>TRBJ2-1|TRBV7-9|NA|many
CASSLTRTAYNEQFF
TGTGCCAGCAGCTTAACCAGGACCGCCTACAATGAGCAGTTCTTC
>TRBJ2-1|TRBV25-1|NA|NA
CASSERAGSTYNEQFF
TGTGCCAGCAGTGAAAGGGCGGGGAGTACCTACAATGAGCAGTTCTTC
>TRBJ2-7|TRBV6-6|TRBD1|NA
CASSTGTGPLEQYF
TGTGCCAGCAGTACCGGGACAGGCCCCCTGGAGCAGTACTTC
>TRBJ2-4|TRBV7-9|NA|few
CASSLSEALAKNIQYF
TGTGCCAGCAGCTTGAGCGAGGCATTAGCCAAAAACATTCAGTACTTC
>TRBJ1-2|TRBV28|NA|NA
CASTLGGPRARGYTF
TGTGCCAGCACCCTCGGCGGGCCCCGGGCTAGGGGCTACACCTTC
>TRBJ1-3|TRBV25-1|NA|few
CASSERSAASSSGNTIYF
TGTGCCAGCAGTGAAAGAAGCGCCGCTTCTAGCTCTGGAAACACCATATATTTT
>TRBJ1-1|TRBV7-9|NA|NA
CASSLHLGGYTEAFF
TGTGCCAGCAGCTTACATCTAGGGGGTTACACTGAAGCTTTCTTT
>TRBJ1-6|TRBV12-3/TRBV12-4|NA|few
CASSDSYSPLHF
TGTGCCAGCAGCGACAGCTACTCACCCCTCCACTTT
>TRBJ1-1|TRBV20-1|TRBD1|few
CSAPTGLGAFF
TGCAGTGCCCCGACAGGGCTAGGAGCTTTCTTT
>TRBJ2-3|TRBV4-3|NA|NA
CDSSQEFRAEVDTQYF
TGCGACAGCAGCCAAGAGTTCCGGGCAGAGGTAGATACGCAGTATTTT
>TRBJ2-3|TRBV4-2|NA|NA
CASSQVSVGGTDTQYF
TGTGCCAGCAGCCAAGTCTCGGTCGGGGGCACAGATACGCAGTATTTT
>TRBJ2-5|TRBV12-3/TRBV12-4|NA|NA
CASSFSGFRETQYF
TGTGCCAGCAGTTTTAGCGGATTCCGAGAGACCCAGTACTTC
>TRBJ2-3|TRBV18|NA|few
CASSSQAGAGLTDTQYF
TGTGCCAGCTCAAGCCAGGCCGGCGCGGGGCTCACAGATACGCAGTATTTT
>TRBJ1-5|TRBV6-2/TRBV6-3|NA|few
CASSAGYQPQHF
TGTGCCAGCAGCGCAGGGTATCAGCCCCAGCATTTT
>TRBJ2-5|TRBV10-3|NA|NA
CAIRLGVGETQYF
TGTGCCATCAGGCTGGGGGTTGGAGAGACCCAGTACTTC
>TRBJ1-1|TRBV7-3|TRBD1|few
CASSFGGGTAYEAFF
TGTGCCAGCAGCTTTGGGGGTGGGACAGCCTATGAAGCTTTCTTT
>TRBJ2-1|TRBV7-2|NA|NA
CASSRVGGETYNEQFF
TGTGCCAGCAGCAGAGTGGGCGGGGAGACCTACAATGAGCAGTTCTTC
>TRBJ1-1|TRBV19|NA|NA
CASSIWGAGNTEAFF
TGTGCCAGTAGTATTTGGGGGGCCGGGAACACTGAAGCTTTCTTT
>TRBJ2-5|TRBV5-1|NA|NA
CASSLRGGWETQYF
TGCGCCAGCAGCTTGCGTGGAGGGTGGGAGACCCAGTACTTC
>TRBJ2-2|TRBV7-6|NA|many
CASSGDGPGELFF
TGTGCCAGCAGCGGAGACGGGCCCGGGGAGCTGTTTTTT
>TRBJ1-4|TRBV9|NA|NA
CASSVDATNEKLFF
TGTGCCAGCAGCGTAGATGCAACTAATGAAAAACTGTTTTTT
>TRBJ2-2|TRBV4-3|NA|NA
CASSQDRGSANTGELFF
TGCGCCAGCAGCCAAGATAGGGGTTCCGCGAACACCGGGGAGCTGTTTTTT
>TRBJ1-1|TRBV6-5|TRBD1|few
CASSKNRDRPQEAFF
TGTGCCAGCAGTAAGAACCGGGACAGGCCCCAGGAGGCTTTCTTT
>TRBJ2-5|TRBV7-9|NA|NA
CASSLPGQPRTQYF
TGTGCCAGCAGCTTACCAGGACAGCCACGGACCCAGTACTTC
>TRBJ1-1|TRBV7-6|TRBD1|few
CASSPLVGTGVFTEAFF
TGTGCCAGCAGCCCTCTTGTTGGGACAGGGGTATTCACTGAAGCTTTCTTT
>TRBJ1-2|TRBV9|NA|NA
CASSVGADIYGYTF
TGTGCCAGCAGCGTAGGCGCAGATATCTATGGCTACACCTTC
>TRBJ2-2|TRBV12-3/TRBV12-4|NA|NA
CASTLGGPNTGELFF
TGTGCCAGCACCTTGGGGGGCCCGAACACCGGGGAGCTGTTTTTT
>TRBJ2-2|TRBV7-6|NA|NA
CASTQRGLGPTTGELFF
TGTGCCAGCACCCAACGGGGCTTAGGACCAACCACCGGGGAGCTGTTTTTT
>TRBJ1-1|TRBV6-6|TRBD1|few
CASSYIPTYRGEDTEAFF
TGTGCCAGCAGTTATATCCCCACGTACAGGGGCGAGGACACTGAAGCTTTCTTT
>TRBJ1-2|TRBV12-3/TRBV12-4|NA|few
CASALGGSNGYTF
TGTGCCAGCGCCCTGGGGGGGAGCAATGGCTACACCTTC